This is a list of T cell receptor beta chains from one sample in a study of response to subunit inactivated influenza vaccine. MiXCR, run by TCRdb on the RT-PCR reads, gives a single entry per CDR3 protein. The data hold 550,000 to 800,000 distinct CDR3 sequences, with about 15% observed a single time. Sample: PBMCs from blood, taken 14 to 15 days before vaccination. The receptor source for this set is a man aged 50-59 years who received an inactivated influenza vaccine. Both conserved end residues are part of each CDR3. A D gene is named only where the DNA matches it firmly. Clone size appears in some rows only: once, few, many, or a class for an expanded clone.

>TRBV2|TRBJ2-1|few|-
CASSALGNYNEQFF
TGTGCCAGCAGTGCCCTGGGCAACTACAATGAGCAGTTCTTC
>TRBV20-1|TRBJ2-5|once|TRBD2
CSARDTSGNQETQYF
TGCAGTGCTAGAGATACTAGCGGCAACCAAGAGACCCAGTACTTC
>TRBV10-3|TRBJ1-5|few|-
CAISEGDQPQHF
TGTGCCATCAGTGAGGGGGATCAGCCCCAGCATTTT
>TRBV5-1|TRBJ2-7|-|TRBD1
CASSSVPGQVHEQYF
TGCGCCAGCAGCTCCGTCCCAGGACAGGTCCACGAGCAGTACTTC
>TRBV6-1|TRBJ2-3|-|-
CASRGLLFTDTQYF
TGTGCCAGCAGGGGACTTTTATTCACAGATACGCAGTATTTT
>TRBV11-2|TRBJ2-7|few|-
CASSLVGLSYEQYF
TGTGCCAGCAGCTTAGTAGGTCTCTCCTACGAGCAGTACTTC
>TRBV11-2|TRBJ1-2|few|TRBD1
CASSLGRQGRFNYGYTF
TGTGCCAGCAGCTTAGGAAGACAGGGGAGATTTAACTATGGCTACACCTTC
>TRBV10-1|TRBJ2-3|few|-
CASGRLGTDTQYF
TGCGCCAGCGGGAGACTAGGCACAGATACGCAGTATTTT
>TRBV19|TRBJ2-2|-|TRBD2
CASSIFLAGGTGELFF
TGTGCCAGTAGTATTTTTCTAGCGGGGGGCACCGGGGAGCTGTTTTTT
>TRBV29-1|TRBJ2-1|many|-
CSVISYNEQFF
TGCAGCGTTATCTCCTACAATGAGCAGTTCTTC
>TRBV7-9|TRBJ2-3|many|TRBD2
CASSLASGVTDTQYF
TGTGCCAGCAGCTTAGCTAGCGGGGTCACAGATACGCAGTATTTT
>TRBV7-2|TRBJ1-5|-|-
CASSLEVGPGRTQHF
TGTGCCAGCAGCTTAGAGGTGGGGCCAGGGAGGACTCAGCATTTT
>TRBV12-3/TRBV12-4|TRBJ1-2|few|TRBD1
CASSLPTGDYGYTF
TGTGCCAGCAGTCTACCGACAGGGGACTATGGCTACACCTTC
>TRBV20-1|TRBJ2-3|few|-
CSAPGEVTDTQYF
TGCAGTGCCCCGGGGGAGGTCACAGATACGCAGTATTTT
>TRBV7-2|TRBJ2-3|-|-
CASSLATQGLTDTQYF
TGTGCCAGCAGCTTAGCGACACAGGGTCTTACAGATACGCAGTATTTT
>TRBV25-1|TRBJ2-3|-|-
CASSGMTVSTDTQYF
TGTGCCAGCAGTGGGATGACGGTTAGCACAGATACGCAGTATTTT
>TRBV7-8|TRBJ1-2|few|-
CASSLMFGPYGYTF
TGTGCCAGCAGCTTAATGTTTGGTCCCTATGGCTACACCTTC
>TRBV4-1|TRBJ1-2|few|-
CASSQVRGARAGYTF
TGCGCCAGCAGCCAAGTTCGGGGCGCGAGGGCCGGCTACACCTTC
>TRBV6-5|TRBJ1-6|-|TRBD1
CASSLYHGQAFNSPLHF
TGTGCCAGCAGTTTGTATCACGGACAGGCCTTCAATTCACCCCTCCACTTT
>TRBV18|TRBJ2-7|few|-
CASSPRDSGGEQYF
TGTGCCAGCTCACCACGGGATAGCGGCGGCGAGCAGTACTTC
>TRBV4-3|TRBJ2-5|-|TRBD2
CASSQRFSASGTQETQYF
TGCGCCAGCAGCCAAAGATTTTCGGCTAGCGGGACCCAAGAGACCCAGTACTTC
>TRBV9|TRBJ1-3|-|-
CASSVAPLLDTIYF
TGTGCCAGCAGCGTGGCACCGCTCCTGGACACCATATATTTT
>TRBV25-1|TRBJ1-6|few|-
CASSDSYSYNSPLHF
TGTGCCAGCAGTGACAGTTACTCCTATAATTCACCCCTCCACTTT